The present TCR beta chain was sequenced within a study of blood T cell repertoires in COVID-19. The wider study: Sources were T cells, B-cell-depleted T cells, or PBMCs; the material itself was cDNA or gDNA.

After removal of 0 bases from V and 8 bases from J, the junction contained 8 bases not matched to a gene. The germline V gene encodes CDR1 LGHNA and CDR2 YSLEER. This CDR3 is built from 16 residues. In the source study's methods: Estimation of nucleated cell counts was performed using reference gene primer amplification. TCRdb's table, derived via immunoSEQ multiplex PCR, lists solely in-frame clones and lacks some. V, J and clone size are taken as reported in that table, and D and trimming were inferred from the DNA itself. Here the sample spans around 330,000 clones, roughly 90% being singletons. V is TRBV4-3 and J is TRBJ1-4; 8 positions agree with TRBD1. The source material was peripheral blood. The receptor's source is a woman aged 45-59 years with active or convalescent COVID-19. The CDR3 nucleotides read TGCGCCAGCAGCCAAGATGATAGACAGGGGTCAGAAAAACTGTTTTTT. It yields the protein CASSQDDRQGSEKLFF.